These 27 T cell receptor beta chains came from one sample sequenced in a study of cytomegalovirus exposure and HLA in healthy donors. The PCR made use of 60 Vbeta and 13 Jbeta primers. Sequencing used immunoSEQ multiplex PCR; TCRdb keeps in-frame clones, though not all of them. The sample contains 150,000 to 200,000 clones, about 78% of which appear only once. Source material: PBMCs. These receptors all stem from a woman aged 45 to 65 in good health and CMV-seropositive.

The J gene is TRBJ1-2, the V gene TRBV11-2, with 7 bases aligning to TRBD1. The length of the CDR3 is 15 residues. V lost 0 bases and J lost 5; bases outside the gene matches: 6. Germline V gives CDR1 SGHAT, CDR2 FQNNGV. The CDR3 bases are TGTGCCAGCAGCTTAGAAGGGGGCAGGGGGTATGGCTACACCTTC. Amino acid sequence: CASSLEGGRGYGYTF.

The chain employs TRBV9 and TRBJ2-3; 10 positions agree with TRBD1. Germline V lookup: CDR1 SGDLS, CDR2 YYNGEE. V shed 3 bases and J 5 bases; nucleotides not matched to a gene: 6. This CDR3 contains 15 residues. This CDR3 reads CASSAPGTGEDTQYF. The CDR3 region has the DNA TGTGCCAGCAGCGCCCCCGGGACAGGGGAAGATACGCAGTATTTT.

The CDR3 spells CASSRVLETQYF. In DNA, the CDR3 is TGTGCCAGCAGTCGCGTATTGGAGACCCAGTACTTC. The chain carries TRBV2 and TRBJ2-5, with no clear D. The CDR3 consists of 12 residues. V was pared by 5 bases and J by 5 bases, with 9 bases between. From germline, CDR1 is SNHLY and CDR2 FYNNEI.

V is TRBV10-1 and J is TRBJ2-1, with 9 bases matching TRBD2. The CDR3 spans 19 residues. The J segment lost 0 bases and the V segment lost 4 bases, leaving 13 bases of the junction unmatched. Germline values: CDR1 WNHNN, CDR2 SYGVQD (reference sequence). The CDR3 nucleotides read TGCGCCAGCAGTGTGGGAATAGCGGGGGTGAGGAGCTCCTACAATGAGCAGTTCTTC. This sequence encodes CASSVGIAGVRSSYNEQFF.

CDR3 in amino acids: CASSLLAPQYF. The CDR3 nucleotides read TGTGCCAGCAGCTTGTTAGCACCGCAGTATTTT. The V call is TRBV5-8, the J call TRBJ2-3; D gene unclear. CDR1 and CDR2 from the germline V gene are SGHTS and YDEGEE. The V end was cut by 1 base, the J end by 10 bases, with 7 bases between. The CDR3 runs to 11 residues.

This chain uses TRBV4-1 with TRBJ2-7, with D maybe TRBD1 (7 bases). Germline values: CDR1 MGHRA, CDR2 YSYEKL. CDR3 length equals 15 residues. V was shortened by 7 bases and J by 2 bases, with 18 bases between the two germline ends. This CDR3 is CASIPRGRDTYEQYF. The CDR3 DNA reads TGCGCCAGCATCCCAAGGGGGCGGGACACCTACGAGCAGTACTTC.

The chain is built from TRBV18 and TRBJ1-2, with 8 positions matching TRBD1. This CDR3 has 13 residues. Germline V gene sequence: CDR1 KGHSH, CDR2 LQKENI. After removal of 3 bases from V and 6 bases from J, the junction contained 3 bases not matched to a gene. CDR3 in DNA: TGTGCCAGCTCACCCGACAGGGGCGATGGCTACACCTTC. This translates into CASSPDRGDGYTF. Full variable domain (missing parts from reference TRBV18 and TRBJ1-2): NAGVMQNPRHLVRRRGQEARLRCSPMKGHSHVYWYRQLPEEGLKFMVYLQKENIIDESGMPKERFSAEFPKEGPSILRIQQVVRGDSAAYFCASSPDRGDGYTFGSGTRLTVV.

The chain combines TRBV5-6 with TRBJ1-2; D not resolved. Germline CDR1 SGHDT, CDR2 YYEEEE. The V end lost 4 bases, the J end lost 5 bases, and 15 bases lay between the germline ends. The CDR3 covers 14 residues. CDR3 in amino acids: CASSPGGLKYGYTF. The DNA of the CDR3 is TGTGCCAGCAGCCCCGGCGGTTTAAAATATGGCTACACCTTC.

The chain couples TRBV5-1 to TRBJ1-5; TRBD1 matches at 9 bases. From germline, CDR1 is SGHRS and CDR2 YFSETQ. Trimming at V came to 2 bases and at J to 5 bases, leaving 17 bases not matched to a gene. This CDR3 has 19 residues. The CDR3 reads CASSFNRDRVRDRDQPQHF. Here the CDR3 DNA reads TGCGCCAGCAGCTTTAACCGGGACAGGGTCCGTGATAGGGATCAGCCCCAGCATTTT.

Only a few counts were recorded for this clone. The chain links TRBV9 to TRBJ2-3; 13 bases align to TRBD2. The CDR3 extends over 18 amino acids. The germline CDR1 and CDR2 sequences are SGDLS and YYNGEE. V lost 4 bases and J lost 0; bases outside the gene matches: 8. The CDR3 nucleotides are TGTGCCAGCAGCTGGACTAGCGGGGGCCCCTCTAGCACAGATACGCAGTATTTT. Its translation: CASSWTSGGPSSTDTQYF.

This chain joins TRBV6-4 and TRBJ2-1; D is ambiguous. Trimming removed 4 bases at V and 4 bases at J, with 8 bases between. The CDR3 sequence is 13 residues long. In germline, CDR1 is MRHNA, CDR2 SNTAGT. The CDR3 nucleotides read TGTGCCAGCAGTGTTAGCTGGTACAATGAGCAGTTCTTC. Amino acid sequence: CASSVSWYNEQFF.

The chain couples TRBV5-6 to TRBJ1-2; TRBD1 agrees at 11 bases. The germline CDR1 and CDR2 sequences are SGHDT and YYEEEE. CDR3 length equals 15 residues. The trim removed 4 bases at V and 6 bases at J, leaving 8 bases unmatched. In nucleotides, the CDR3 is TGTGCCAGCAGCCCCATGGACAGGGGGCAAAATGGCTACACCTTC. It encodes CASSPMDRGQNGYTF.

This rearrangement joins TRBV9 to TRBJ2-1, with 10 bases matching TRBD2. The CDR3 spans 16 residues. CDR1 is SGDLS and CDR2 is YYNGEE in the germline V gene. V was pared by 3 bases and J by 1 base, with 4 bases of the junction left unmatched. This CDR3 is CASSAGLARSYNEQFF. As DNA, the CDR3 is TGTGCCAGCAGCGCGGGACTAGCGAGGTCCTACAATGAGCAGTTCTTC.

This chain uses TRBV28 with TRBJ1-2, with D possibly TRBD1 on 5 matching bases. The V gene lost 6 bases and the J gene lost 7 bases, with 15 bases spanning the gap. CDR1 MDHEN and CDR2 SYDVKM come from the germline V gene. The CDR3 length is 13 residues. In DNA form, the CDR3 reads TGTGCCAGCAGCTACCCCGACAGTCGTGGCTACACCTTC. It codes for CASSYPDSRGYTF.

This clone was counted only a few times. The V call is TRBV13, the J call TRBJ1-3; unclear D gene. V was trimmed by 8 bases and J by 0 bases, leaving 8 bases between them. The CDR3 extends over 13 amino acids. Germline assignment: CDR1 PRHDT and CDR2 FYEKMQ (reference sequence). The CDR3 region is CASAAGSGNTIYF. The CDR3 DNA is TGTGCCAGCGCGGCGGGCTCTGGAAACACCATATATTTT.

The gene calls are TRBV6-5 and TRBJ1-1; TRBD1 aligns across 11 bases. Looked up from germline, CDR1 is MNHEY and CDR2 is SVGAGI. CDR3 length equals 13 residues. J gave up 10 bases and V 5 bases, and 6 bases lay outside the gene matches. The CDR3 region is CASSQGGQGGAFF. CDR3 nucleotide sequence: TGTGCCAGCAGTCAAGGGGGACAGGGGGGAGCTTTCTTT.

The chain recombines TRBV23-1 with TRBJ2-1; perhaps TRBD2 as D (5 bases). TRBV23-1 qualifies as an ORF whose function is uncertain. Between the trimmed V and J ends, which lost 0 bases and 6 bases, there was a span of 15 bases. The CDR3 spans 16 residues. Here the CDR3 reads CASSQSGEGCINEQFF. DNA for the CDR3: TGCGCCAGCAGTCAATCTGGAGAGGGATGTATCAATGAGCAGTTCTTC.

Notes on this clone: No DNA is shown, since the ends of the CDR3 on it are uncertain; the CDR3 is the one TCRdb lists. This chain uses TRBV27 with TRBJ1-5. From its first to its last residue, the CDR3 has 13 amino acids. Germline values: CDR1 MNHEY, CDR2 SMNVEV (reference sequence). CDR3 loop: CASSSSVNQPQHF.

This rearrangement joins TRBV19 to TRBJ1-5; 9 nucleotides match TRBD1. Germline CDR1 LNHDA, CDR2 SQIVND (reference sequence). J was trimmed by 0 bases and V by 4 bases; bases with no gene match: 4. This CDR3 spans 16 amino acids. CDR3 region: CASSRDRAGSNQPQHF. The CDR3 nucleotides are TGTGCCAGTAGTAGGGACAGGGCCGGTAGCAATCAGCCCCAGCATTTT. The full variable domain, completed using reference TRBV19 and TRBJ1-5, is DGGITQSPKYLFRKEGQNVTLSCEQNLNHDAMYWYRQDPGQGLRLIYYSQIVNDFQKGDIAEGYSVSREKKESFPLTVTSAQKNPTAFYLCASSRDRAGSNQPQHFGDGTRLSIL.

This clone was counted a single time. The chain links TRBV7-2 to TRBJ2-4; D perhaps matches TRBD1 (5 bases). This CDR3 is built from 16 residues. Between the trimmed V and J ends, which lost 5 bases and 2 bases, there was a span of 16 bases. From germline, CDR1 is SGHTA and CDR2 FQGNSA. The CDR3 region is CASSPGILGSKNIQYF. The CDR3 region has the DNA TGTGCCAGCAGCCCAGGGATTCTGGGATCCAAAAACATTCAGTACTTC.

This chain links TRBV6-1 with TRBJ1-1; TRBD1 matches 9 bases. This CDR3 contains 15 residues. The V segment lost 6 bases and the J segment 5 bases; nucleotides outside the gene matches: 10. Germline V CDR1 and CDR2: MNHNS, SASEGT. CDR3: CASRPPGQGKTEAFF. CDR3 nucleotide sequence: TGTGCCAGCAGACCTCCGGGACAGGGTAAGACTGAAGCTTTCTTT.

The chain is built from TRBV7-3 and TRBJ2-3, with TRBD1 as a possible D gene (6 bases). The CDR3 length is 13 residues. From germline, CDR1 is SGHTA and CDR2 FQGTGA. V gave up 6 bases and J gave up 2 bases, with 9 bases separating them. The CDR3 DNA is TGTGCCAGCAGTAGGGGGTACACAGATACGCAGTATTTT. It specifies CASSRGYTDTQYF.

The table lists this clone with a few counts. CDR3 sequence (DNA): TGTGCCAGCCGACCCCGGGACAGGGTCAATTCACCCCTCCACTTT. This codes for CASRPRDRVNSPLHF. The chain recombines TRBV6-5 with TRBJ1-6, with 9 bases aligning to TRBD1. With V trimmed by 8 bases and J by 7 bases, 9 bases remained unmatched. The length of the CDR3 is 15 residues. Germline values: CDR1 MNHEY, CDR2 SVGAGI.

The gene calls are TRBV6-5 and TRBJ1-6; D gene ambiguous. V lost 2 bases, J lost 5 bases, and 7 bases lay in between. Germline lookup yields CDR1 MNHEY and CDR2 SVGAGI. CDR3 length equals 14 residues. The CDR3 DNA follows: TGTGCCAGCAGTTACGCCGGGGATAATTCACCCCTCCACTTT. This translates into CASSYAGDNSPLHF.

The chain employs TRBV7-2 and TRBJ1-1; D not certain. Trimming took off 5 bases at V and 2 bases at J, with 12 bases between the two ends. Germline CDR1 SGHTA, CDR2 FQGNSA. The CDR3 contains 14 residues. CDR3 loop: CASSPRTGNTEAFF. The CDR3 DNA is TGTGCCAGCAGCCCTCGGACGGGAAACACTGAAGCTTTCTTT.

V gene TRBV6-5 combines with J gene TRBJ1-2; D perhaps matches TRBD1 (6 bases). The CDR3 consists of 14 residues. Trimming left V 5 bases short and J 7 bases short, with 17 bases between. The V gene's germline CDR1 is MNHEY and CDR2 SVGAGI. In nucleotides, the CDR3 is TGTGCCAGCAGTGCCTCGGGGGGCGCGGGTGGCTACACCTTC. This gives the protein CASSASGGAGGYTF.

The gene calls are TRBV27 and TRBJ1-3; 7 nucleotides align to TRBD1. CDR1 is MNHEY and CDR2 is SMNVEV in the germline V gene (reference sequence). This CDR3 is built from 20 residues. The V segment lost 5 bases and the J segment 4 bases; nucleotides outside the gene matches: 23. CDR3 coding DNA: TGTGCCAGCAGTGGAGCTAGATGGGCCCCCGGGACAGTCGGAGGAAACACCATATATTTT. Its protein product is CASSGARWAPGTVGGNTIYF.